This entry concerns a single TCR beta chain. These data belong to a study of blood T cell repertoires in COVID-19. Germline loops: CDR1 SGDLS, CDR2 YYNGEE. CDR3 size: 16 residues. The ends were cut back, 0 bases at V and 0 bases at J, with 7 bases in the middle. Method: immunoSEQ multiplex PCR; TCRdb's copy keeps in-frame clones and lacks some. The data hold 28,000 or so clones, with approximately 77% observed a single time. The sequenced sample was peripheral blood. V is TRBV9 and J is TRBJ1-6, with TRBD1 as a possible D gene (5 bases). The source of this sequence is a human donor in a cohort sampled during active COVID-19. The CDR3 here is CASSVGQSSYNSPLHF. CDR3 DNA: TGTGCCAGCAGCGTAGGACAGAGCTCCTATAATTCACCCCTCCACTTT.